A single sample is the source of the 13 T cell receptor beta chains below, sequenced in a study of identical twins. TCRdb ran MiXCR on the 5' RACE reads and lists one entry per CDR3 protein. The sample lists 540,000 or so distinct CDR3 sequences; approximately 20% were seen once. These sequences were also reported in another study, on yellow fever vaccine responses in identical twins.

The sequenced material came from CD4+ T cells sorted from blood. These receptor sequences come from a woman aged 18-35 years in good health.

This clonotype was counted between two and nine times. V is TRBV18 and J is TRBJ2-7; TRBD1 might be the D (5 bases). Per germline, CDR1 KGHSH and CDR2 LQKENI. Trimming removed 2 bases from V and 5 bases from J, with 10 bases in between. CDR3 size: 13 residues. In DNA, the CDR3 is TGTGCCAGCTCACCATCCCAGGGAAACGAGCAGTACGTC. Translated: CASSPSQGNEQYV.

The rearrangement joins TRBV27 to TRBJ2-1, with 11 bases matching TRBD2. With V trimmed by 4 bases and J by 3 bases, 8 bases remained unmatched. This CDR3 has 17 amino acids. Germline V gives CDR1 MNHEY, CDR2 SMNVEV (reference sequence). CDR3 sequence: CASSSPTLAGGYNEQFF. CDR3 DNA sequence: TGTGCCAGCAGTTCCCCCACCCTAGCGGGGGGCTACAATGAGCAGTTCTTC.

The genes are TRBV5-5 and TRBJ2-2; D is unresolved. Looked up from germline, CDR1 is SGHKS and CDR2 is YYEKEE (reference sequence). The CDR3 extends over 16 amino acids. The germline V and J ends were trimmed by 2 bases and 5 bases, with 16 bases remaining between them. CDR3 protein: CASSLRLSDLTGELFF. CDR3 coding DNA: TGTGCCAGCAGCTTACGGCTCAGCGATCTAACCGGGGAGCTGTTTTTT.

This chain joins TRBV18 and TRBJ1-1, with 9 bases fitting TRBD1. V was pared by 3 bases and J by 5 bases, with 10 bases of the junction left unmatched. In germline, CDR1 is KGHSH, CDR2 LQKENI. The CDR3 totals 16 residues. The CDR3 loop reads CASSPLPGQGETEAFF. The CDR3 region has the DNA TGTGCCAGCTCACCCCTGCCGGGACAGGGAGAAACTGAAGCTTTCTTT.

The chain uses TRBV7-2 and TRBJ2-3; no definite D call. The CDR3 extends over 14 amino acids. Deletions cut 1 base from V and 3 bases from J, with 8 bases between. Per germline, CDR1 SGHTA and CDR2 FQGNSA. The CDR3 DNA is TGTGCCAGCAGCTTAGTCGTTGGGACAGATACGCAGTATTTT. It encodes CASSLVVGTDTQYF.

In this sample, this clonotype turned up a few times. The chain joins TRBV7-8 to TRBJ2-7; unclear D gene. The CDR3 is 18 amino acids. Per germline, CDR1 SGHVS and CDR2 FQNEAQ. Trimming shortened V by 1 base and J by 4 bases, and 23 bases separated the two germline ends. The CDR3 DNA is TGTGCCAGCAGCTTAGGACGCTTGGGCACGGGCATAAAGTACGAGCAGTACTTC. Translated: CASSLGRLGTGIKYEQYF. The whole variable domain, remainder taken from reference TRBV7-8 and TRBJ2-7, is GAGVSQSPRYKVAKRGQDVALRCDPISGHVSLFWYQQALGQGPEFLTYFQNEAQLDKSGLPSDRFFAERPEGSVSTLKIQRTQQEDSAVYLCASSLGRLGTGIKYEQYFGPGTRLTVT.

This clonotype was observed a handful of times. This chain links TRBV6-1 with TRBJ2-2; perhaps TRBD2 as D (6 bases). The CDR3 is 13 residues long. Trimming removed 7 bases from V and 2 bases from J, with 8 bases in between. Germline CDR1 MNHNS, CDR2 SASEGT. In DNA form, the CDR3 reads TGTGCCAGCAACGGGGGAAACACCGGGGAGCTGTTTTTT. Its translation: CASNGGNTGELFF.

The V call is TRBV5-1, the J call TRBJ2-3; 9 bases are a match to TRBD2. The germline V gene encodes CDR1 SGHRS and CDR2 YFSETQ. J was trimmed by 4 bases and V by 0 bases; bases with no gene match: 12. CDR3 length equals 18 residues. The CDR3 sequence: CASSLESWLAGPSDTQYF. Written as DNA, the CDR3 is TGCGCCAGCAGCTTGGAGTCTTGGCTAGCGGGACCATCAGATACGCAGTATTTT.

The chain links TRBV25-1 to TRBJ1-3; D is perhaps TRBD1 (6 bases). CDR1 is MGHDK, CDR2 SYGVNS, per germline. V gave up 6 bases and J gave up 3 bases, with 24 bases separating them. This CDR3 is built from 18 residues. DNA for the CDR3: TGTGCCAGCAGCCGAACCTCGCCAGGGGCGATTCTTGGAAACACCATATATTTT. It specifies CASSRTSPGAILGNTIYF.

V and J are TRBV4-2 and TRBJ2-5; no clear D gene. CDR3 size: 14 residues. Trimming removed 0 bases at V and 5 bases at J, with 10 bases between. Looked up from germline, CDR1 is LGHNA and CDR2 is YNFKEQ. CDR3 sequence: CASSQDPGKETQYF. The CDR3, as DNA: TGTGCCAGCAGCCAAGATCCTGGGAAGGAGACCCAGTACTTC.

Only a few counts were recorded for this clonotype. The V gene is TRBV24-1, the J gene TRBJ2-1; the D is unclear. Looked up from germline, CDR1 is KGHDR and CDR2 is SFDVKD. Trimming stripped 4 bases from V and 9 bases from J, with 18 bases between. CDR3 length: 15 amino acids. CDR3 sequence reads: CATSDPSRVAGEQFF. DNA for the CDR3: TGTGCCACCAGTGACCCCTCTAGGGTGGCCGGTGAGCAGTTCTTC.

This clonotype has only a few counts. This rearrangement joins TRBV9 to TRBJ2-3, with TRBD2 matching 12 bases. Germline V gene lookup returns CDR1 SGDLS and CDR2 YYNGEE. There are 15 residues in the CDR3. Unmatched junction bases numbered 1, after V lost 0 bases and J lost 5 bases. The CDR3 here is CASSVGLAGEDTQYF. The CDR3 region has the DNA TGTGCCAGCAGCGTAGGACTAGCGGGAGAAGATACGCAGTATTTT. The whole variable domain, filled in from reference TRBV9 and TRBJ2-3, reads DSGVTQTPKHLITATGQRVTLRCSPRSGDLSVYWYQQSLDQGLQFLIQYYNGEERAKGNILERFSAQQFPDLHSELNLSSLELGDSALYFCASSVGLAGEDTQYFGPGTRLTVL.

The chain uses TRBV6-5 and TRBJ2-2, with 10 bases that match TRBD1. J gave up 0 bases and V 0 bases, and 1 base lay outside the gene matches. The CDR3 totals 17 residues. CDR1 and CDR2 (germline): MNHEY, SVGAGI. The DNA of the CDR3 is TGTGCCAGCAGTTACTCCGGACAGGGGGCGAACACCGGGGAGCTGTTTTTT. This encodes CASSYSGQGANTGELFF.